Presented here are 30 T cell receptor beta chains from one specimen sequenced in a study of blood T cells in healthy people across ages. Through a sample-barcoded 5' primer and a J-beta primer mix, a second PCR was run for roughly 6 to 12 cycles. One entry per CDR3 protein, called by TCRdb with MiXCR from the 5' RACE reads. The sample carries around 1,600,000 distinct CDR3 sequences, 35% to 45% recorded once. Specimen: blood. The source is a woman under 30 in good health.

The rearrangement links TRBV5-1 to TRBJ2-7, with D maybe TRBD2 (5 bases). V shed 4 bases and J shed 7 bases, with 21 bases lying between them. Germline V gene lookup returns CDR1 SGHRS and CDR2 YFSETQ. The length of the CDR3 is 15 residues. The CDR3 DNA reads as TGCGCCAGCAGCCCTCAGATTAGCGTACTCAATGAGCAGTACTTC. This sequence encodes CASSPQISVLNEQYF. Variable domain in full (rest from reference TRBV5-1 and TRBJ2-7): KAGVTQTPRYLIKTRGQQVTLSCSPISGHRSVSWYQQTPGQGLQFLFEYFSETQRNKGNFPGRFSGRQFSNSRSEMNVSTLELGDSALYLCASSPQISVLNEQYFGPGTRLTVT.

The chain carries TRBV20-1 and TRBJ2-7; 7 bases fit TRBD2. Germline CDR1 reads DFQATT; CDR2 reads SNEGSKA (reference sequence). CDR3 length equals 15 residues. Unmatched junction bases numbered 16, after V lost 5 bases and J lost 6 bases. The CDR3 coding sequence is TGCAGTGCTCATCCCGGACTAGTGGGAGGGGCCGAGCAGTACTTC. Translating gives CSAHPGLVGGAEQYF.

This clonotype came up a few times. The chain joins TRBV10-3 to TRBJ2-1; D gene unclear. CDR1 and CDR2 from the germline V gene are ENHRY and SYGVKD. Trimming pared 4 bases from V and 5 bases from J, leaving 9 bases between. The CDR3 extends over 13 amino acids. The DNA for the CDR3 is TGTGCCATCAGTGGCCAGGCCCACAATGAGCAGTTCTTC. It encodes CAISGQAHNEQFF.

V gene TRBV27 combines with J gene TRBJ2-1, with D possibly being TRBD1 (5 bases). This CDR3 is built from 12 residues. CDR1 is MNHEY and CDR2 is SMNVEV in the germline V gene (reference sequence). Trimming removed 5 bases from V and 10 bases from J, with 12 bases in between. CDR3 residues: CASSPSTGEQFF. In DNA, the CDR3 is TGTGCCAGCAGTCCCTCTACAGGCGAGCAGTTCTTC.

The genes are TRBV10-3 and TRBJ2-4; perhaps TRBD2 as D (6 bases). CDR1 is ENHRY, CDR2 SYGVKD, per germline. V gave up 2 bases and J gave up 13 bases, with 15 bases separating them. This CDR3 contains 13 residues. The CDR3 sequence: CAISETSYNEQYF. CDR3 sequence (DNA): TGTGCCATCAGTGAGACTAGCTACAATGAGCAGTACTTC.

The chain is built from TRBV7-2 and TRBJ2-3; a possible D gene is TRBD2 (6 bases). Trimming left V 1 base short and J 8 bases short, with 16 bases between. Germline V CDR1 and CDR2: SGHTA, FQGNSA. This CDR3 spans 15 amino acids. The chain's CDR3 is CASSLELGTGVTQYF. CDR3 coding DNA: TGTGCCAGCAGCTTAGAATTGGGGACTGGGGTTACGCAGTATTTT.

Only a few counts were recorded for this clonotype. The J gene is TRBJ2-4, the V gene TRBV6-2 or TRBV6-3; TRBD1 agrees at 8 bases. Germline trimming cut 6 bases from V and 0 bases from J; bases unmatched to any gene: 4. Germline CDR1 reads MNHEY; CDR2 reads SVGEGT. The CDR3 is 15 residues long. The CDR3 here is CASRDRELAKNIQYF. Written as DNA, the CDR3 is TGTGCCAGCAGGGACAGGGAGCTAGCCAAAAACATTCAGTACTTC.

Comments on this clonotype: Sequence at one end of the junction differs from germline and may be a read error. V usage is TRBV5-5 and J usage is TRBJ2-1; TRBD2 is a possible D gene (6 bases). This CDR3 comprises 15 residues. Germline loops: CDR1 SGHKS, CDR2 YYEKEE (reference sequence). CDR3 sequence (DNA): TGTGCCAGCAGCCCAGAGCGGGTCGTCTACACTGAGCAGTTCTTC. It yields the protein CASSPERVVYTEQFF.

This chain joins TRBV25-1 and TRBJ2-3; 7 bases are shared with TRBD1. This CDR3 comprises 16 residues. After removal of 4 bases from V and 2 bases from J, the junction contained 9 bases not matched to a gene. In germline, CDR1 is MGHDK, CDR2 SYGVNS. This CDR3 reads CASSGQLQGPTDTQYF. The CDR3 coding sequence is TGTGCCAGCAGTGGGCAATTACAGGGGCCCACAGATACGCAGTATTTT.

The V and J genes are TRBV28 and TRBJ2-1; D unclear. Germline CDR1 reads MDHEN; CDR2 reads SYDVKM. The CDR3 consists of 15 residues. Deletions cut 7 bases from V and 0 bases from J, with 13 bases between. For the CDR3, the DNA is TGTGCCAGCAAGAAGGGCGGAGACTCCTACAATGAGCAGTTCTTC. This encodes CASKKGGDSYNEQFF.

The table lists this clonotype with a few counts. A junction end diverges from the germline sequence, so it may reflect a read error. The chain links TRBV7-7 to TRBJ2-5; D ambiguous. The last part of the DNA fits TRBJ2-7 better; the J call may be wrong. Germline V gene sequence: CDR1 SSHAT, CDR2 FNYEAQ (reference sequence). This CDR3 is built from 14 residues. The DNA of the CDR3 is TGTGCTAGCAGCTTAATAACGTCTAACTACGAGCAGTACTTC. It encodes CASSLITSNYEQYF.

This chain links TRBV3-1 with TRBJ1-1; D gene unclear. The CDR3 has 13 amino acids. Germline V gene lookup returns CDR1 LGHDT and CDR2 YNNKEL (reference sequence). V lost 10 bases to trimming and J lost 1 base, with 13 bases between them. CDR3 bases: TGTGCCACGACCCTTGCGGGGAACACTGAAGCTTTCTTT. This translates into CATTLAGNTEAFF.

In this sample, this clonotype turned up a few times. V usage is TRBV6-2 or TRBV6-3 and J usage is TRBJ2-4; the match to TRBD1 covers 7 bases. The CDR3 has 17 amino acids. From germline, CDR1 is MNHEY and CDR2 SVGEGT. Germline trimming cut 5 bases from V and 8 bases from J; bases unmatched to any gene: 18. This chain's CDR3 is CASSPSPRTGKSDIQYF. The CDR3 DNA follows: TGTGCCAGCAGTCCTAGCCCCCGGACAGGTAAAAGTGACATTCAGTACTTC.

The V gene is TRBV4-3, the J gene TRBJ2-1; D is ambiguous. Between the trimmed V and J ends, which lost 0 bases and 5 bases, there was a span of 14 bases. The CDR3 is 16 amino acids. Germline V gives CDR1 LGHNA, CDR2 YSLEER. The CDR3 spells CASSQDRAGFHNEQFF. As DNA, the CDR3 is TGCGCCAGCAGCCAAGATCGGGCTGGCTTCCACAATGAGCAGTTCTTC.

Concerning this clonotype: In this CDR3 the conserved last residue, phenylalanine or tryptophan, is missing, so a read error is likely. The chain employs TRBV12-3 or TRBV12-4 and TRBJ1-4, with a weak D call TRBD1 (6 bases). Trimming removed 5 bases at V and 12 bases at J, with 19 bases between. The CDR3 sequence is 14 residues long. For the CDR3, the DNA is TGTGCCAGCAGTATAACAGGGTTTGGAGAGGAACTGTTTTTA. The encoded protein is CASSITGFGEELFL.

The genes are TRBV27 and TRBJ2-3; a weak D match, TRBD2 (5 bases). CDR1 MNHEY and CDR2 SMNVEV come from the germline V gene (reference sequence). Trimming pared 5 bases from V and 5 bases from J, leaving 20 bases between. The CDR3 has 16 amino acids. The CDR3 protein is CASSPSPRRIGDTQYF. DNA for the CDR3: TGTGCCAGCAGTCCCTCCCCACGGAGGATCGGAGATACGCAGTATTTT.

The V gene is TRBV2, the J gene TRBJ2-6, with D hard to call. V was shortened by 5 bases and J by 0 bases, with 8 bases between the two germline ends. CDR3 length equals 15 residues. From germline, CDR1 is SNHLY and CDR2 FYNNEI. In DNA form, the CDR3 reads TGTGCCAGCAGTCGAGTAAACTCTGGGGCCAACGTCCTGACTTTC. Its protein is CASSRVNSGANVLTF.

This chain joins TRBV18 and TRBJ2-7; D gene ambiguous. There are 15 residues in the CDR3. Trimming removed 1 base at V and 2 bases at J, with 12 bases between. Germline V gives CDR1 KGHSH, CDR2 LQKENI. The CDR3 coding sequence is TGTGCCAGCTCACCACAACGGGCCAAACCCTACGAGCAGTACTTC. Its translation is CASSPQRAKPYEQYF.

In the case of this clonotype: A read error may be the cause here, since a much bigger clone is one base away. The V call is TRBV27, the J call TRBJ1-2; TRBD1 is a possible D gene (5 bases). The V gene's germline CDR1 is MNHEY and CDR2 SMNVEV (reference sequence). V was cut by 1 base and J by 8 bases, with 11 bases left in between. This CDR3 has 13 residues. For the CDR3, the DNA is TGTGCCAGCAGTTTATGGGGGACTCGGGGCTACACCTTC. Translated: CASSLWGTRGYTF.

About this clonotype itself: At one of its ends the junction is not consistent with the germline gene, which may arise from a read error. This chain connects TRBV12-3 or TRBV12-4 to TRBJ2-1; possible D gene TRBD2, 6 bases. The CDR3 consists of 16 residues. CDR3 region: CASSPSLRGSYTEQFF. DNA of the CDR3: TGTGCCAGCAGTCCTTCCCTGCGGGGCTCCTACACTGAGCAGTTCTTC.

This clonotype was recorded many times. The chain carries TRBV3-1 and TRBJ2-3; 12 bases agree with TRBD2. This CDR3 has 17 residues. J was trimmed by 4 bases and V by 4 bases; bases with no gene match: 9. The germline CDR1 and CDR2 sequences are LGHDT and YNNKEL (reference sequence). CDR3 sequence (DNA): TGTGCCAGCAGCCCCCCGTCGGCTAGCGGGAGGGCAGATACGCAGTATTTT. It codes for CASSPPSASGRADTQYF.

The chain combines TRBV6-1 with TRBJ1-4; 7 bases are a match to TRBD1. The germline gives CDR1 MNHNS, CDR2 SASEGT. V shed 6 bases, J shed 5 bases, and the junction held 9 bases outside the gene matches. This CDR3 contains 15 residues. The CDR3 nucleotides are TGTGCCAGCAGGACTTCACAGGGGTTAAATGAAAAACTGTTTTTT. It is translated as CASRTSQGLNEKLFF.

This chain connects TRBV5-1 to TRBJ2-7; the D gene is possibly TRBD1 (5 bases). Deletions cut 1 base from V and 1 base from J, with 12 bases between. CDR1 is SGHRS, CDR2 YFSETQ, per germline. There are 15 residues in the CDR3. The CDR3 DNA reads TGCGCCAGCAGCTTGTGGGCAGGGCCTTCCTACGAGCAGTACTTC. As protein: CASSLWAGPSYEQYF.

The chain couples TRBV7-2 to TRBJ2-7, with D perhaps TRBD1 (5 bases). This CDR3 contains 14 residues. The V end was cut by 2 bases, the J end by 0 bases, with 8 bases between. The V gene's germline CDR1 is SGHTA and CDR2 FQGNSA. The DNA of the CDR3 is TGTGCCAGCAGCTTATACAGGACCTCCTACGAGCAGTACTTC. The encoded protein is CASSLYRTSYEQYF.

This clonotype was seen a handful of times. CDR3 sequence (DNA): TGCGCCAGCAGCTTGGCCACAGGGTCAATACAATACGAGCAGTACTTC. As protein: CASSLATGSIQYEQYF. The V and J genes are TRBV5-1 and TRBJ2-7, with a tentative D call TRBD1 (6 bases). The germline CDR1 and CDR2 sequences are SGHRS and YFSETQ. The CDR3 consists of 16 residues. Trimming removed 0 bases from V and 4 bases from J, with 17 bases in between. Filled out from reference TRBV5-1 and TRBJ2-7, the complete variable domain reads KAGVTQTPRYLIKTRGQQVTLSCSPISGHRSVSWYQQTPGQGLQFLFEYFSETQRNKGNFPGRFSGRQFSNSRSEMNVSTLELGDSALYLCASSLATGSIQYEQYFGPGTRLTVT.

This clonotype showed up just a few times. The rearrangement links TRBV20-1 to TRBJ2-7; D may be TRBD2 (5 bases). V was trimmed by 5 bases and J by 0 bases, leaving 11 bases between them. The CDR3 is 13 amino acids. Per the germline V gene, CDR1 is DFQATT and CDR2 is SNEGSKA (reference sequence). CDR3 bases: TGCAGTGCTCCACCGGGGAGCTCCTACGAGCAGTACTTC. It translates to CSAPPGSSYEQYF.

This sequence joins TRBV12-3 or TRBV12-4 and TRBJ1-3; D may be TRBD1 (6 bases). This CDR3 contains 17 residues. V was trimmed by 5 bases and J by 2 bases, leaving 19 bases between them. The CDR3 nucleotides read TGTGCCAGCAGTAGCGACAGGCCCCTAACGGCTGGAAACACCATATATTTT. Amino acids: CASSSDRPLTAGNTIYF.

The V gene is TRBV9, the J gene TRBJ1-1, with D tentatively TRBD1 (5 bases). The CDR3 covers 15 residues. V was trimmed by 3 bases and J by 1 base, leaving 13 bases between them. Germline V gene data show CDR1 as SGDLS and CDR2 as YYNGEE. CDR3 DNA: TGTGCCAGCAGCGCCGGACTTGGGGGGAACACTGAAGCTTTCTTT. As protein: CASSAGLGGNTEAFF.

The CDR3 DNA reads TGTGCCAGCAGCCGCGTCGTGGCGGGTGAGCAGTACTTC. Its translation is CASSRVVAGEQYF. V is TRBV12-3 or TRBV12-4 and J is TRBJ2-5; possibly TRBD2 for D (5 bases). Trimming cost V 6 bases and J 11 bases, with 19 bases left between them. The CDR3 consists of 13 residues.

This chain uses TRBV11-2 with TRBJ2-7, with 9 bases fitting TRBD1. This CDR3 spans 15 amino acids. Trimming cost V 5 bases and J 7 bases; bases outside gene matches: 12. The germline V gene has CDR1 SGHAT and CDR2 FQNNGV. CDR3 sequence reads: CASSLGQGMYNEQYF. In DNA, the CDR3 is TGTGCCAGCAGCCTGGGACAGGGAATGTACAATGAGCAGTACTTC.